This T cell receptor beta chain was recorded in a study of control samples from healthy donors and cancer patients. The assay was immunoSEQ multiplex PCR, and TCRdb's table has in-frame clones only and misses some. This sample has 350,000 to 450,000 clones; 90% occur once, and the top ten carry around 6.8%. This CDR3 has 14 amino acids. Germline-derived CDR1 and CDR2 are SGHRS and YFSETQ. V was cut by 4 bases and J by 0 bases, with 10 bases left in between. This clonotype originated in a man aged 40-55 years with head and neck cancer. The rearrangement links TRBV5-1 to TRBJ1-2; the D is unclear. The sample consisted of PBMCs. CDR3: CASSVSNTNYGYTF. DNA of the CDR3: TGCGCCAGCAGCGTCTCTAATACTAACTATGGCTACACCTTC.